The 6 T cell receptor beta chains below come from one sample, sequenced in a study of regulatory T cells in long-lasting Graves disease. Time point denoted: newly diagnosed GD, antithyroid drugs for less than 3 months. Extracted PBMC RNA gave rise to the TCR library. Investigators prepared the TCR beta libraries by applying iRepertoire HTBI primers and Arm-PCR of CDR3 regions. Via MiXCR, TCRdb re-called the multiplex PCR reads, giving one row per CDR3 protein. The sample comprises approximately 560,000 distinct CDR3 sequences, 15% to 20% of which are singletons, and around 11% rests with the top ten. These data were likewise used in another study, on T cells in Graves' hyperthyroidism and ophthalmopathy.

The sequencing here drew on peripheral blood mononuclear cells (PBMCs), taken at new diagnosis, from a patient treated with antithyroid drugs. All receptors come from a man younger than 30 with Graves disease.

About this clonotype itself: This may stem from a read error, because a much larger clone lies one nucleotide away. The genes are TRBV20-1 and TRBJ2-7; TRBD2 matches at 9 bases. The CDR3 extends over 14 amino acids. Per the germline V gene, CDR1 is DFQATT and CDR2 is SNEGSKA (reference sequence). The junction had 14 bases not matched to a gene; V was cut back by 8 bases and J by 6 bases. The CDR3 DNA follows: TGCAGTTCTGGGGGCCTAGCGGGGTCCCTCGAGCAGTACTTC. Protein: CSSGGLAGSLEQYF.

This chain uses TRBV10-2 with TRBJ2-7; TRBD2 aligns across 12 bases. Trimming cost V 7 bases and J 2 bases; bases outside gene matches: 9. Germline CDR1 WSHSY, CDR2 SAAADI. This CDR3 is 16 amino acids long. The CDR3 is CASNPGLAGTPYEQYF. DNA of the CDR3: TGCGCCAGCAACCCGGGACTAGCGGGCACTCCCTACGAGCAGTACTTC.

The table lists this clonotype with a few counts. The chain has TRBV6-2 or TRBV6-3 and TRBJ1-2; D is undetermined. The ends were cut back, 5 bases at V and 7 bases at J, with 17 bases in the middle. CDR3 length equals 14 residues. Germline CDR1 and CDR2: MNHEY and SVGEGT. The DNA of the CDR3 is TGTGCCAGCAGTGAAAGGGTTGGGCGCGGTGGCTACACCTTC. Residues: CASSERVGRGGYTF.

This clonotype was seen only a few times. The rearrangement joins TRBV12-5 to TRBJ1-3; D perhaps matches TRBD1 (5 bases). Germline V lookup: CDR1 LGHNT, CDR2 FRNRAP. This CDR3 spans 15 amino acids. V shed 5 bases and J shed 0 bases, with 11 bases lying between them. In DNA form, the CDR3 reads TGTGCTAGTGGTGGGACTGCCAGCTCTGGAAACACCATATATTTT. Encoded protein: CASGGTASSGNTIYF.

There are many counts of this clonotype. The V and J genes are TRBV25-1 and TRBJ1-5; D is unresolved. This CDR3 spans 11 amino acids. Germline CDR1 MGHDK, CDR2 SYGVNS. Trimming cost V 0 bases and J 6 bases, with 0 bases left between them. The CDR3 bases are TGTGCCAGCAGTGAATATCAGCCCCAGCATTTT. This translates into CASSEYQPQHF.

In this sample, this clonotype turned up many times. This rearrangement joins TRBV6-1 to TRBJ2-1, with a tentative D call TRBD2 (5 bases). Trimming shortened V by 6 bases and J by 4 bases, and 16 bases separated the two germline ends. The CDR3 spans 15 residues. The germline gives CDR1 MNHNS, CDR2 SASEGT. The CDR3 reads CASRGREGRYNEQFF. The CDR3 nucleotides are TGTGCCAGCAGGGGCCGCGAGGGCCGGTACAATGAGCAGTTCTTC.